The 31 T cell receptor beta chains reported below all come from one sample, sequenced in a study of T cells in Graves' hyperthyroidism and ophthalmopathy. Amplification of TCR beta CDR3 regions was performed using RNA transcripts as template. RT-PCR in the first round (using the HTBI primer set) targeted the TCR CDR3. TCRdb re-called the multiplex PCR reads with MiXCR, one entry per CDR3 protein. The sample carries over 700,000 distinct CDR3 sequences, roughly 32% recorded once. Sample: blood. Receptors were obtained from a woman between 40 and 55 years old with Graves' hyperthyroidism.

This clonotype was picked up many times. V gene TRBV12-3 or TRBV12-4 combines with J gene TRBJ2-7; tentatively, D is TRBD1 (5 bases). Trimming cost V 6 bases and J 3 bases, with 15 bases left between them. The CDR3 covers 14 residues. CDR3 coding DNA: TGTGCCAGCAGCTTTACAGGAGTCCTCTACGAGCAGTACTTC. Encoded protein: CASSFTGVLYEQYF.

Worth noting for this clonotype: One junction end does not reproduce the germline sequence, and a read error may be involved. V usage is TRBV20-1 and J usage is TRBJ1-1, with D tentatively TRBD1 (5 bases). This CDR3 contains 8 residues. In germline, CDR1 is DFQATT, CDR2 SNEGSKA (reference sequence). CDR3 protein: CSATRDGF. For the CDR3, the DNA is TGCAGTGCTACCCGGGACGGTTTT.

A note on this clonotype: This may arise from a read error, as a much more abundant clone is one base away. The final CDR3 position lacks the conserved phenylalanine or tryptophan, pointing to a likely read error. V and J are TRBV7-9 and TRBJ1-2; 7 bases agree with TRBD1. The CDR3 totals 15 residues. V shed 3 bases, J shed 3 bases, and the junction held 7 bases outside the gene matches. Per the germline V gene, CDR1 is SEHNR and CDR2 is FQNEAQ (reference sequence). CDR3 sequence reads: CASSFELQGDYGYTL. The CDR3 coding sequence is TGTGCCAGCAGCTTCGAACTGCAGGGGGACTATGGCTACACCCTC.

The V gene is TRBV10-3, the J gene TRBJ2-2, with 7 bases that match TRBD1. There are 15 residues in the CDR3. After removal of 10 bases from V and 1 base from J, the junction contained 9 bases not matched to a gene. The V gene's germline CDR1 is ENHRY and CDR2 SYGVKD. CDR3 DNA sequence: TGTGCCACCGCCGGGACAGTTGGGAACACCGGGGAGCTGTTTTTT. This sequence encodes CATAGTVGNTGELFF.

Only one count was recorded for this clonotype. This sequence joins TRBV7-2 and TRBJ2-3; D not certain. The CDR3 contains 15 residues. CDR1 is SGHTA and CDR2 is FQGNSA in the germline V gene. The ends were cut back, 2 bases at V and 1 base at J, with 10 bases in the middle. The CDR3 reads CASSLKGIGTDTQYF. DNA of the CDR3: TGTGCCAGCAGCTTAAAAGGGATTGGCACAGATACGCAGTATTTT.

This clonotype has at least ten counts. The gene calls are TRBV4-3 and TRBJ1-4; perhaps TRBD1 as D (5 bases). In germline, CDR1 is LGHNA, CDR2 YSLEER. The CDR3 runs 18 residues. V was cut by 2 bases and J by 0 bases, with 16 bases left in between. The CDR3 nucleotides read TGCGCCAGCAGCCAACGGGGGGATAGTAGTCCAACTAATGAAAAACTGTTTTTT. It translates to CASSQRGDSSPTNEKLFF.

The chain employs TRBV6-6 and TRBJ2-5; the D call may be TRBD1 or TRBD2 (6 bases each). Germline CDR1 MNHNY, CDR2 SVGAGI (reference sequence). V gave up 4 bases and J gave up 5 bases, with 17 bases separating them. CDR3 length: 15 residues. CDR3 protein: CASSSQGTSRETQYF. In DNA form, the CDR3 reads TGTGCCAGCAGTTCGCAGGGGACTTCTCGGGAGACCCAGTACTTC.

Only a few counts were recorded for this clonotype. V is TRBV6-5 and J is TRBJ1-1; 8 nucleotides agree with TRBD1. The length of the CDR3 is 16 residues. CDR1 is MNHEY and CDR2 is SVGAGI in the germline V gene. V shed 2 bases and J 1 base; nucleotides not matched to a gene: 6. CDR3 sequence reads: CASSYTWTGTNTEAFF. CDR3 bases: TGTGCCAGCAGTTACACGTGGACAGGGACGAACACTGAAGCTTTCTTT.

V gene TRBV20-1 combines with J gene TRBJ1-2; 7 nucleotides agree with TRBD1. V lost 2 bases, J lost 5 bases, and 11 bases stayed unmatched. From germline, CDR1 is DFQATT and CDR2 SNEGSKA (reference sequence). The length of the CDR3 is 15 residues. The CDR3 DNA sequence: TGCAGTGCTAGAACCCCAACAGGGGAGGAATATGGCTACACCTTC. Its translation is CSARTPTGEEYGYTF.

This clonotype was seen many times. This chain connects TRBV24-1 to TRBJ1-5, with TRBD1 as a possible D gene (5 bases). CDR1 is KGHDR and CDR2 is SFDVKD in the germline V gene. CDR3 length: 14 amino acids. V was clipped by 4 bases and J by 4 bases, with 10 bases between them. CDR3 sequence: CATSDHGGNQPQHF. CDR3 nucleotide sequence: TGTGCCACCAGTGACCACGGGGGTAATCAGCCCCAGCATTTT.

The chain employs TRBV20-1 and TRBJ2-3; 7 nucleotides align to TRBD2. V trimming: 1 base; J trimming: 4 bases; junction bases outside the gene matches: 5. CDR3 length: 14 residues. Germline-derived CDR1 and CDR2 are DFQATT and SNEGSKA (reference sequence). CDR3 sequence reads: CSARVASGADTQYF. The DNA for the CDR3 is TGCAGTGCTAGAGTGGCTAGCGGCGCAGATACGCAGTATTTT.

This clonotype came up many times. This rearrangement joins TRBV29-1 to TRBJ1-2; 7 positions match TRBD1. CDR3 length: 14 residues. The V gene's germline CDR1 is SQVTM and CDR2 ANQGSEA. J was trimmed by 2 bases and V by 2 bases; bases with no gene match: 5. The CDR3: CSVERGGQNYGYTF. The CDR3 coding sequence is TGCAGCGTTGAACGAGGGGGACAGAACTATGGCTACACCTTC.

This clonotype appeared many times. This chain links TRBV19 with TRBJ1-4; D is possibly TRBD1 (5 bases). CDR1 LNHDA and CDR2 SQIVND come from the germline V gene (reference sequence). Trimming shortened V by 8 bases and J by 0 bases, and 10 bases separated the two germline ends. This CDR3 region has 14 residues. The DNA for the CDR3 is TGTGCCAGTTCAGGGTTTGCAACTAATGAAAAACTGTTTTTT. Encoded protein: CASSGFATNEKLFF.

In the case of this clonotype: This could be a read error, since a much larger clone is one nucleotide away. The V call is TRBV10-2, the J call TRBJ1-5, with D possibly matching TRBD1 (6 bases). CDR3 length: 15 residues. The V end was cut by 3 bases, the J end by 2 bases, with 11 bases between. From germline, CDR1 is WSHSY and CDR2 SAAADI. CDR3 DNA sequence: TGCGCCAGCAGTGACTCCAGGGGAGGCAATCAGCCCCAGCATTTT. Translated: CASSDSRGGNQPQHF.

As for this clonotype: One end of the junction is discordant with germline, which a read error may explain. The V call is TRBV4-3, the J call TRBJ1-2, with no clear D. Germline values: CDR1 LGHNA, CDR2 YSLEER. The CDR3 extends over 15 amino acids. The CDR3 spells CASGQGPTANYGYTF. CDR3 DNA: TGCGCCAGCGGCCAAGGTCCCACAGCCAACTATGGCTACACCTTC.

This chain joins TRBV2 and TRBJ1-5; D is uncertain. V was shortened by 7 bases and J by 2 bases, with 6 bases between the two germline ends. Germline V gene sequence: CDR1 SNHLY, CDR2 FYNNEI. This CDR3 region has 12 residues. CDR3 sequence reads: CASTVGNQPQHF. CDR3 bases: TGTGCCAGCACGGTGGGCAATCAGCCCCAGCATTTT.

The V call is TRBV9, the J call TRBJ1-1; 8 bases fit TRBD1. The germline V gene encodes CDR1 SGDLS and CDR2 YYNGEE. The CDR3 contains 16 residues. J lost 0 bases, V lost 0 bases, and 4 bases had no gene match. The CDR3, as DNA: TGTGCCAGCAGCGTAGATTGGACAGGGTTGAACACTGAAGCTTTCTTT. This codes for CASSVDWTGLNTEAFF.

This chain links TRBV6-1 with TRBJ2-2; 8 nucleotides agree with TRBD1. J was trimmed by 6 bases and V by 6 bases; bases with no gene match: 12. Germline V lookup: CDR1 MNHNS, CDR2 SASEGT. CDR3 length equals 16 residues. CDR3 residues: CASSHYRDRRSGELFF. The DNA of the CDR3 is TGTGCCAGCAGCCATTACCGGGACAGGCGTTCCGGGGAGCTGTTTTTT.

To note about this clonotype: It may be a read error: a sequence one base away is much more abundant. V and J are TRBV7-9 and TRBJ1-2; D not resolved. This CDR3 has 17 residues. The V end was cut by 5 bases, the J end by 7 bases, with 26 bases between. CDR1 is SEHNR and CDR2 is FQNEAQ in the germline V gene (reference sequence). CDR3 protein: CASSNPGLLTEGFGYTF. For the CDR3, the DNA is TGTGCCAGCAGCAACCCGGGTCTCCTAACTGAGGGCTTTGGCTACACCTTC. Using reference TRBV7-9 and TRBJ1-2 for the parts outside the CDR3, the full variable domain is DTGVSQNPRHKITKRGQNVTFRCDPISEHNRLYWYRQTLGQGPEFLTYFQNEAQLEKSRLLSDRFSAERPKGSFSTLEIQRTEQGDSAMYLCASSNPGLLTEGFGYTFGSGTRLTVV.

This chain joins TRBV12-3 or TRBV12-4 and TRBJ2-3, with D possibly being TRBD2 (6 bases). This CDR3 is built from 15 residues. The V and J ends lost 4 bases and 2 bases respectively, with 13 bases between them. CDR3 nucleotide sequence: TGTGCCAGCAGTTACTCGCGGGGAGACACAGATACGCAGTATTTT. This sequence encodes CASSYSRGDTDTQYF.

The V gene is TRBV5-6, the J gene TRBJ1-3, with D possibly TRBD1 on 6 matching bases. The V end lost 1 base, the J end lost 4 bases, and 21 bases lay between the germline ends. The V gene's germline CDR1 is SGHDT and CDR2 YYEEEE. The CDR3 has 18 amino acids. The CDR3 sequence is CASSLSFTWGASGNTIYF. The CDR3 DNA reads as TGTGCCAGCAGCTTGAGTTTTACTTGGGGGGCCTCCGGAAACACCATATATTTT.

This clonotype was recorded many times. The rearrangement links TRBV20-1 to TRBJ1-2; no firm D call. Trimming took off 6 bases at V and 0 bases at J, with 11 bases between the two ends. The CDR3 is made up of 13 amino acids. CDR1 DFQATT and CDR2 SNEGSKA come from the germline V gene (reference sequence). DNA for the CDR3: TGCAGTGCCACATCCCTAGCTAACTATGGCTACACCTTC. This codes for CSATSLANYGYTF.

This clonotype was seen at least ten times. The rearrangement links TRBV6-5 to TRBJ1-2; D is undetermined. Germline loops: CDR1 MNHEY, CDR2 SVGAGI. The CDR3 contains 13 residues. The V end was cut by 7 bases, the J end by 0 bases, with 9 bases between. The CDR3 region is CASTSPANYGYTF. CDR3 DNA: TGTGCCAGCACCAGTCCAGCTAACTATGGCTACACCTTC.

Comment on this clonotype: A much larger clone lies a single base off, so this may be a read error. Since the CDR3 does not end with the conserved phenylalanine or tryptophan, this likely comes from a read error. The chain couples TRBV7-9 to TRBJ1-2, with 7 positions matching TRBD1. Germline CDR1 and CDR2: SEHNR and FQNEAQ (reference sequence). This CDR3 is 13 amino acids long. The V segment lost 11 bases and the J segment 8 bases; nucleotides outside the gene matches: 14. CDR3 sequence: CASTLGQSAGYTL. The CDR3 DNA sequence: TGTGCCTCCACCTTGGGACAGTCAGCAGGCTACACCCTC.

V and J are TRBV2 and TRBJ1-6; possibly TRBD1 for D (6 bases). This CDR3 comprises 14 residues. Germline V CDR1 and CDR2: SNHLY, FYNNEI. V lost 8 bases and J lost 9, with 17 bases in between. The CDR3 DNA reads TGTGCCAGCGGTGGGGGGGCAGGAGGTTCACCCCTCCACTTT. Amino acids: CASGGGAGGSPLHF.

The chain joins TRBV7-8 to TRBJ1-1, with D possibly TRBD1 on 5 matching bases. The CDR3 consists of 14 residues. V lost 5 bases and J 4 bases, leaving 14 bases between the germline ends. CDR1 is SGHVS and CDR2 is FQNEAQ in the germline V gene. The CDR3 loop is CASSPLVRGTEAFF. The CDR3 nucleotides read TGTGCCAGCAGCCCCCTGGTGAGGGGCACTGAAGCTTTCTTT.

To note about this clonotype: This clone may be a read error of a much larger clone one base away. The V call is TRBV2, the J call TRBJ1-2; D is possibly TRBD1 (5 bases). The CDR3 covers 13 residues. Germline CDR1 SNHLY, CDR2 FYNNEI. This CDR3 reads CASIQDTDYDYTF. The CDR3 DNA sequence: TGTGCCAGCATTCAGGACACGGACTATGACTACACCTTC.

In its sample, this clonotype was seen a few times. The chain recombines TRBV29-1 with TRBJ2-3, with D tentatively TRBD1 or TRBD2 (5 bases each). With 6 bases removed from V and 2 bases from J, the gap between germline ends came to 12 bases. Germline lookup yields CDR1 SQVTM and CDR2 ANQGSEA. The CDR3 sequence is 13 residues long. In DNA form, the CDR3 reads TGCAGCGTACGGGGCAGGACCACAGATACGCAGTATTTT. Translation gives CSVRGRTTDTQYF.

About this clonotype itself: Being one base from a much bigger clone, this may be a read error. The CDR3, as DNA: TGCAGTGCCGGACAGTATAGCAATCAGCCCCAGCATTTT. Encoded protein: CSAGQYSNQPQHF. The chain joins TRBV20-1 to TRBJ1-5; tentative D call: TRBD1 (6 bases). From germline, CDR1 is DFQATT and CDR2 SNEGSKA (reference sequence). Between the trimmed V and J ends, which lost 6 bases and 0 bases, there was a span of 9 bases. This CDR3 is 13 amino acids long.

This clonotype was detected ten times or more. Written as DNA, the CDR3 is TGTGCCACCAGTGGTCAGGACACTGAAGCTTTCTTT. It is translated as CATSGQDTEAFF. The chain employs TRBV24-1 and TRBJ1-1, with D uncertain. The CDR3 is made up of 12 amino acids. The germline V and J ends were trimmed by 5 bases and 3 bases, with 6 bases remaining between them. Germline lookup yields CDR1 KGHDR and CDR2 SFDVKD.

This clonotype came up a few times. The chain uses TRBV4-3 and TRBJ2-7; D not certain. Deletions cut 0 bases from V and 11 bases from J, with 14 bases between. The CDR3 loop spans 13 amino acids. Germline V lookup: CDR1 LGHNA, CDR2 YSLEER. CDR3 region: CASSQDQWAPKYF. The CDR3 coding sequence is TGCGCCAGCAGCCAAGATCAGTGGGCACCTAAGTACTTC.